This T cell receptor beta chain was identified during a study of post-analysis software for immune sequencing data. Study overall: Patients had relapsing-remitting, secondary progressive or progressive-relapsing multiple sclerosis; some lacked subtype. General study findings and limits: Batch-mates among the samples co-clustered strongly by F measure. Included in a set of 5 or 6 TRBV segments more frequent in patients than controls were TRBV5-6, TRBV5-1 and TRBV20-1. Diversity measured as normalized Chao1 was significantly lower in multiple sclerosis patients than in controls.

Unique-molecular-identifier-tagged TCR beta cDNA libraries were used. T cells numbering roughly 1 to 10 million gave rise to about 540,000 cDNA molecules. TCRdb called the PCR reads again in MiXCR, with one record for every CDR3 protein. The repertoire holds hundreds of thousands of distinct CDR3 sequences, with about 40% as singletons. The V end lost 3 bases, the J end lost 5 bases, and 13 bases lay between the germline ends. This CDR3 region has 13 residues. Germline V gene sequence: CDR1 SQVTM, CDR2 ANQGSEA. In regard to this clonotype: Its target is not known.

Sample: blood. This sequence was found in a girl aged 10-17 years with multiple sclerosis. The V call is TRBV29-1, the J call TRBJ1-1, with D possibly being TRBD1 (6 bases). In nucleotides, the CDR3 is TGCAGCGTTGAGGCGGGGGGCATGACTGAAGCTTTCTTT. Its translation is CSVEAGGMTEAFF. The whole variable domain, remainder taken from reference TRBV29-1 and TRBJ1-1, is SAVISQKPSRDICQRGTSLTIQCQVDSQVTMMFWYRQQPGQSLTLIATANQGSEATYESGFVIDKFPISRPNLTFSTLTVSNMSPEDSSIYLCSVEAGGMTEAFFGQGTRLTVV.